This section outlines one TCR beta chain sequence together with its context. What it binds is not known. Within the sample, other DNA sequences also encode this same CDR3. Clones were sequenced by immunoSEQ multiplex PCR, and TCRdb holds only the in-frame ones, with some missing. The table includes 75,000 to 95,000 clones, 85% detected once. The sample originates from a study of T cell responses to AZD1222 COVID-19 vaccine. Second-dose intervals near 4 or 12 weeks were combined. Findings of the study overall: Most donors were white British, females outnumbered males, and clonal diversity was possibly underestimated. CD4 TCRs linked to vaccination spanned spike, dominating at 160-218 and 743-854.

Looked up from germline, CDR1 is SEHNR and CDR2 is FQNEAQ (reference sequence). V was trimmed by 3 bases and J by 0 bases, leaving 3 bases between them. The CDR3 extends over 12 amino acids. The sequences come from peripheral blood, collected 28 days after the second AZD1222 dose. V is TRBV7-9 and J is TRBJ2-7; no firm D call. The sequence derives from an adult who received the AZD1222 COVID-19 vaccine. In DNA form, the CDR3 reads TGTGCCAGCAGCTTCGACTCCTACGAGCAGTACTTC. Translation: CASSFDSYEQYF.